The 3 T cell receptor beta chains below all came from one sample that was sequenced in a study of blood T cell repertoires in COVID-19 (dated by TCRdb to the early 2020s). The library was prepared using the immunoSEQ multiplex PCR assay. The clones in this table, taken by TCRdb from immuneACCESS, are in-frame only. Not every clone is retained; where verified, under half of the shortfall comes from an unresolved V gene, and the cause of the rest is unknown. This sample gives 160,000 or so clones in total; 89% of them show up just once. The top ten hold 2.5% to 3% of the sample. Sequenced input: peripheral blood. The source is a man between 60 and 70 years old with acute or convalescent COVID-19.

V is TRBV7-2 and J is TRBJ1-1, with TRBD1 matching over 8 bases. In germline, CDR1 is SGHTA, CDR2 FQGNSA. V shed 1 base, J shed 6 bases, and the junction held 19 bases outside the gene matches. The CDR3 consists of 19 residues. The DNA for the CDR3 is TGTGCCAGCAGCTTAGTCTGGACAGGGTTTCTTGGGTCAAACTCTGAAGCTTTCTTT. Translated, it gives CASSLVWTGFLGSNSEAFF.

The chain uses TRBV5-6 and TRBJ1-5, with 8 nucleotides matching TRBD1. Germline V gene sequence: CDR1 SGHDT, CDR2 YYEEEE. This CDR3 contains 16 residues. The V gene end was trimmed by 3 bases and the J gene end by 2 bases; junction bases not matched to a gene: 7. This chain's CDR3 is CASSSTGGMRNQPQHF. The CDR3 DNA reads TGTGCCAGCAGCTCTACAGGGGGGATGCGCAATCAGCCCCAGCATTTT.

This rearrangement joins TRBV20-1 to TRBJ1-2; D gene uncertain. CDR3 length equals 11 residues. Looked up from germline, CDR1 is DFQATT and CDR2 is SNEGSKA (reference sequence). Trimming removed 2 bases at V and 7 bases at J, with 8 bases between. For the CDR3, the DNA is TGCAGTGCTAGATCCGGCGGTGGCTACACCTTC. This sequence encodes CSARSGGGYTF.